This TCR beta chain was documented in a study of blood T cell repertoires in COVID-19. Participant age was roughly 18 to 89 years, and participants resided in about two dozen US areas. Recovered status applied to Cohort 3 donors who had two consecutive negative PCRs. It also applied to those with clearance or with symptom resolution. How the authors handled the data: Reference gene primer amplification in the assay estimated nucleated cell counts. Clones were sequenced by immunoSEQ multiplex PCR, and TCRdb holds only the in-frame ones, with some missing. For V, J and clone size, that table is used; D and trimming come from the DNA. The repertoire holds roughly 500,000 clones, with 85% to 90% as singletons. Germline loops: CDR1 MNHEY, CDR2 SVGEGT. The ends lost 6 bases at V and 2 bases at J; junction bases unmatched: 15. The CDR3 sequence is 17 residues long.

The source is a woman in her 40s who had recovered from COVID-19. The source material was PBMCs or T cells enriched from blood (not recorded which). This chain uses TRBV6-2 or TRBV6-3 with TRBJ1-2, with TRBD1 matching over 7 bases. The CDR3 here is CASSRTGSDRANYGYTF. CDR3 sequence (DNA): TGTGCCAGCAGCAGGACCGGGAGCGACAGGGCAAACTATGGCTACACCTTC.